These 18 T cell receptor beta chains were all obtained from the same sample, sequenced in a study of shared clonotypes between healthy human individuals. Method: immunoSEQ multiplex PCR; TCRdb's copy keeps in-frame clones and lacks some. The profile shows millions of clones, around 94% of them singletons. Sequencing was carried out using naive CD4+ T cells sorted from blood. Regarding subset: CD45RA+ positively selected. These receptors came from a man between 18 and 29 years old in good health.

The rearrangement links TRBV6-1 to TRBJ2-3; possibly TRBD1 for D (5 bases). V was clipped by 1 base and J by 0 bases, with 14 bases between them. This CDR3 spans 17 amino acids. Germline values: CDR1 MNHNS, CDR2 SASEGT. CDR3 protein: CASSEGREWLSTDTQYF. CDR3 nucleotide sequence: TGTGCCAGCAGTGAAGGCAGGGAATGGTTGAGCACAGATACGCAGTATTTT.

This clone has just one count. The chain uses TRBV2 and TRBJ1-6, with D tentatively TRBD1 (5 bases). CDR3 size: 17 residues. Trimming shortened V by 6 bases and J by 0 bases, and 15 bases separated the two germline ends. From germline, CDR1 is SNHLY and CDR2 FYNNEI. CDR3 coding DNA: TGTGCCAGCAGCGGGGGATATGGGCGCTCCTATAATTCACCCCTCCACTTT. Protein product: CASSGGYGRSYNSPLHF.

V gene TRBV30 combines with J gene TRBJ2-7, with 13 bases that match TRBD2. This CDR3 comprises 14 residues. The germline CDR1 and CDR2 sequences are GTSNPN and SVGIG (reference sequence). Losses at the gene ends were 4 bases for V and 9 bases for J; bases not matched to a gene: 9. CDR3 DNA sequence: TGTGCCTGGAACCCACTAGCGGGAGGGCTGGGGCAGTACTTC. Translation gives CAWNPLAGGLGQYF.

The DNA for the CDR3 is TGTGCCAGTAGTCAACGGACAGGGGGTAGCTCTGGAAACACCATATATTTT. It yields the protein CASSQRTGGSSGNTIYF. The chain joins TRBV19 to TRBJ1-3; 10 bases map to TRBD1. CDR3 size: 17 residues. With 5 bases clipped from V and 0 bases from J, the junction kept 7 bases outside the gene matches. Germline V gene data show CDR1 as LNHDA and CDR2 as SQIVND (reference sequence).

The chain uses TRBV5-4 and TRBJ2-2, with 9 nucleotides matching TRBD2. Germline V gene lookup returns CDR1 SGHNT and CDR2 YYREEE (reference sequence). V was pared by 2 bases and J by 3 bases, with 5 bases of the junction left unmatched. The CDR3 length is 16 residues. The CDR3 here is CASSFLAGAHTGELFF. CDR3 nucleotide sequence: TGTGCCAGCAGCTTTTTAGCGGGAGCGCACACCGGGGAGCTGTTTTTT.

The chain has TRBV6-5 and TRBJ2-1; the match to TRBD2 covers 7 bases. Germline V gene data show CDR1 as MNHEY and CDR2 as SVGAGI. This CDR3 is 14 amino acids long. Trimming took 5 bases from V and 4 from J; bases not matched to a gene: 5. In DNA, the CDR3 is TGTGCCAGCAGTCCCGACGGGGGGTACAATGAGCAGTTCTTC. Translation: CASSPDGGYNEQFF.

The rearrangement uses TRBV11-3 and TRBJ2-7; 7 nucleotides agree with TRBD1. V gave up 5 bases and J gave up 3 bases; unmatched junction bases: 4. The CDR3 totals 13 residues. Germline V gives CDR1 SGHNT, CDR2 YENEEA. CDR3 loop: CASSRRDSYEQYF. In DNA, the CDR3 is TGTGCCAGCAGCCGCCGGGACAGCTACGAGCAGTACTTC. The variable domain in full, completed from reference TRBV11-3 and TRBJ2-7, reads EAGVVQSPRYKIIEKKQPVAFWCNPISGHNTLYWYLQNLGQGPELLIRYENEEAVDDSQLPKDRFSAERLKGVDSTLKIQPAELGDSAVYLCASSRRDSYEQYFGPGTRLTVT.

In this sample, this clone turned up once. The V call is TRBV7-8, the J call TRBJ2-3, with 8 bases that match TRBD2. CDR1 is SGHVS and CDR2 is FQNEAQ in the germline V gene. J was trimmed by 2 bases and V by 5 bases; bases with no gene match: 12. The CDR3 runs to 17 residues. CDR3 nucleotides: TGTGCCAGCAGCCCGTCCCCCACTAGCGGACCCACAGATACGCAGTATTTT. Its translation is CASSPSPTSGPTDTQYF.

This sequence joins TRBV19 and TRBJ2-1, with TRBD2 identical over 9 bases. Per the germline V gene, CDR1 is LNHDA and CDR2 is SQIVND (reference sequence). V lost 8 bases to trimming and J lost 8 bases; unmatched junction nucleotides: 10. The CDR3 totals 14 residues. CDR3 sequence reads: CASGGLAGWDEQFF. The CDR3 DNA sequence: TGTGCCAGTGGGGGGCTAGCGGGGTGGGATGAGCAGTTCTTC. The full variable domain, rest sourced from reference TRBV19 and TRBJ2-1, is DGGITQSPKYLFRKEGQNVTLSCEQNLNHDAMYWYRQDPGQGLRLIYYSQIVNDFQKGDIAEGYSVSREKKESFPLTVTSAQKNPTAFYLCASGGLAGWDEQFFGPGTRLTVL.

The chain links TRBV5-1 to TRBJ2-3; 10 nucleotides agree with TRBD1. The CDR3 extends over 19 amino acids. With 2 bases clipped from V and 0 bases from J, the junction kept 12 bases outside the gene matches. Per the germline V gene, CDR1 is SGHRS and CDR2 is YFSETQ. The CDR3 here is CASSFPRDRGSSSTDTQYF. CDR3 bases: TGCGCCAGCAGCTTTCCTCGGGACAGGGGTTCGTCTAGCACAGATACGCAGTATTTT. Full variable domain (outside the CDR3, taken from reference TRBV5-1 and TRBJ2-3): KAGVTQTPRYLIKTRGQQVTLSCSPISGHRSVSWYQQTPGQGLQFLFEYFSETQRNKGNFPGRFSGRQFSNSRSEMNVSTLELGDSALYLCASSFPRDRGSSSTDTQYFGPGTRLTVL.

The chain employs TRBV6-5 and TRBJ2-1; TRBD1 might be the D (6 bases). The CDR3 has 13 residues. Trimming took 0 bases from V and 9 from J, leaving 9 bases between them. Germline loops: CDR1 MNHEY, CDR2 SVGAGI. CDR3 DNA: TGTGCCAGCAGTTACTCGACAGGCGGTGAGCAGTTCTTC. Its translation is CASSYSTGGEQFF.

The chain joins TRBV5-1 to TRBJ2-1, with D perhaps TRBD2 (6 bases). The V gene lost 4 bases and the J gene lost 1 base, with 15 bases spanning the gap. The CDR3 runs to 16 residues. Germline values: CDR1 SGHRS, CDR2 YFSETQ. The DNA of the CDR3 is TGCGCCAGCAGCCCGGGCGACGCGGGATCCTACAATGAGCAGTTCTTC. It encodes CASSPGDAGSYNEQFF.

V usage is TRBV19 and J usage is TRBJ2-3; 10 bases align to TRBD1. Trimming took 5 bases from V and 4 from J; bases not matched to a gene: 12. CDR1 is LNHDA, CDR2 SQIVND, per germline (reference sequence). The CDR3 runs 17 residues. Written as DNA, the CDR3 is TGTGCCAGTAGTTCCGGGACAGGGGAGCTAGGCGCAGATACGCAGTATTTT. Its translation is CASSSGTGELGADTQYF.

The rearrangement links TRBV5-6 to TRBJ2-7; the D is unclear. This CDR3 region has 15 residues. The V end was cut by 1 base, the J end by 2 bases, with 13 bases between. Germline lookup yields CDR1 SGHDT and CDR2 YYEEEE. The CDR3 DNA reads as TGTGCCAGCAGCTTGACGTGGGGTTTCGCCTACGAGCAGTACTTC. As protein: CASSLTWGFAYEQYF.

CDR3: CASSEVISWKGATDTQYF. In DNA form, the CDR3 reads TGTGCCAGCAGTGAGGTAATCAGCTGGAAAGGGGCCACAGATACGCAGTATTTT. The chain joins TRBV2 to TRBJ2-3; perhaps TRBD1 as D (5 bases). Deletions cut 3 bases from V and 2 bases from J, with 21 bases between. The V gene's germline CDR1 is SNHLY and CDR2 FYNNEI. The CDR3 totals 18 residues.

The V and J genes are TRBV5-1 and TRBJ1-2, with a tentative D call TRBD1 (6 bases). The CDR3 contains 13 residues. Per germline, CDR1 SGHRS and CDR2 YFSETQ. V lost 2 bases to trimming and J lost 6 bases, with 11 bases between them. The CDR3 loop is CASSFFGQNGYTF. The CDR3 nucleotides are TGCGCCAGCAGCTTTTTCGGACAGAATGGCTACACCTTC.

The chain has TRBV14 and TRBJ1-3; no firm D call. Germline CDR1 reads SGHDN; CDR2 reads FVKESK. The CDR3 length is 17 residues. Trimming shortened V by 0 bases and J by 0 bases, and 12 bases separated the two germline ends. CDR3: CASSQETGWASGNTIYF. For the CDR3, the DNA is TGTGCCAGCAGCCAAGAAACTGGATGGGCCTCTGGAAACACCATATATTTT.

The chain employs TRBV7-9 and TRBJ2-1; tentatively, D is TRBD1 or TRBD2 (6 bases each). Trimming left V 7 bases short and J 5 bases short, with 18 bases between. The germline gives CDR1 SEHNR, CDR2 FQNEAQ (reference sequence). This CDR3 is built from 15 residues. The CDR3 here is CASTLRGAVDNEQFF. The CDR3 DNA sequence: TGTGCCAGCACCCTAAGGGGGGCGGTGGACAATGAGCAGTTCTTC. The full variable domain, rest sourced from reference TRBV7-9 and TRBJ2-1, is DTGVSQNPRHKITKRGQNVTFRCDPISEHNRLYWYRQTLGQGPEFLTYFQNEAQLEKSRLLSDRFSAERPKGSFSTLEIQRTEQGDSAMYLCASTLRGAVDNEQFFGPGTRLTVL.